A single sample is the source of the 19 T cell receptor beta chains below, sequenced in a study of blood T cell repertoires in COVID-19. The protocol was immunoSEQ multiplex PCR, while the TCRdb copy is restricted to in-frame clones and leaves out a portion. The table lists around 160,000 clones, almost 90% of them singletons. Sequencing used peripheral blood. The receptor set was obtained from a human donor in a cohort sampled during active COVID-19.

The chain uses TRBV3-1 (or the pseudogene TRBV3-2) and TRBJ1-3, with 7 bases lining up with TRBD1. The CDR3 runs to 15 residues. Germline V gene sequence: CDR1 LGHDT, CDR2 YNNKEL (reference sequence). The ends lost 2 bases at V and 4 bases at J; junction bases unmatched: 5. This CDR3 is CASSQPTGRGNTIYF. In DNA, the CDR3 is TGTGCCAGCAGCCAACCGACAGGGAGAGGAAACACCATATATTTT.

The chain recombines TRBV28 with TRBJ1-2; possible D gene TRBD1, 5 bases. The germline V gene has CDR1 MDHEN and CDR2 SYDVKM. The CDR3 is 11 residues long. In DNA form, the CDR3 reads TGTGCGACGAGCGGGACGGTTGGCTACACCTTC. This gives the protein CATSGTVGYTF.

This clone has only a few counts. The chain joins TRBV7-3 to TRBJ2-3; 8 bases match TRBD1. The CDR3 has 15 amino acids. The germline V gene encodes CDR1 SGHTA and CDR2 FQGTGA. J was trimmed by 0 bases and V by 6 bases; bases with no gene match: 5. CDR3 DNA sequence: TGTGCCAGCAGTGCCTGGACAGGGAGCACAGATACGCAGTATTTT. Its translation is CASSAWTGSTDTQYF.

To note about this clone: The same CDR3 can be traced to other DNA sequences in this sample. The chain links TRBV7-8 to TRBJ2-5, with a tentative D call TRBD2 (6 bases). CDR3 size: 16 residues. Trimming removed 1 base at V and 2 bases at J, with 14 bases between. The germline V gene encodes CDR1 SGHVS and CDR2 FQNEAQ. The CDR3 reads CASSLEVGGGQETQYF. CDR3 DNA sequence: TGTGCCAGCAGCTTAGAAGTTGGTGGGGGGCAAGAGACCCAGTACTTC.

The gene calls are TRBV6-5 and TRBJ2-5, with TRBD1 matching 9 bases. In germline, CDR1 is MNHEY, CDR2 SVGAGI. Trimming took 10 bases from V and 0 from J; bases not matched to a gene: 6. CDR3 length equals 14 residues. The CDR3 sequence is CAIRQGVNQETQYF. The DNA for the CDR3 is TGTGCCATCCGACAGGGGGTTAACCAAGAGACCCAGTACTTC.

This clone has just one count. V usage is TRBV7-9 and J usage is TRBJ2-1; 8 nucleotides match TRBD1. This CDR3 spans 15 amino acids. CDR1 SEHNR and CDR2 FQNEAQ come from the germline V gene (reference sequence). J was trimmed by 3 bases and V by 2 bases; bases with no gene match: 3. The CDR3 region has the DNA TGTGCCAGCAGCTTACAGGGGGCGCTCTACAATGAGCAGTTCTTC. Protein product: CASSLQGALYNEQFF. Variable domain in full (rest from reference TRBV7-9 and TRBJ2-1): DTGVSQNPRHKITKRGQNVTFRCDPISEHNRLYWYRQTLGQGPEFLTYFQNEAQLEKSRLLSDRFSAERPKGSFSTLEIQRTEQGDSAMYLCASSLQGALYNEQFFGPGTRLTVL.

V gene TRBV9 combines with J gene TRBJ2-6, with D possibly TRBD1 on 6 matching bases. CDR1 SGDLS and CDR2 YYNGEE come from the germline V gene. CDR3 size: 20 residues. Trimming pared 2 bases from V and 0 bases from J, leaving 21 bases between. Written as DNA, the CDR3 is TGTGCCAGCAGCGTTATGCAGGGGCAGGGCCCCCCCTCTGGGGCCAACGTCCTGACTTTC. As protein: CASSVMQGQGPPSGANVLTF. Complete variable domain (other parts from reference TRBV9 and TRBJ2-6): DSGVTQTPKHLITATGQRVTLRCSPRSGDLSVYWYQQSLDQGLQFLIQYYNGEERAKGNILERFSAQQFPDLHSELNLSSLELGDSALYFCASSVMQGQGPPSGANVLTFGAGSRLTVL.

This chain links TRBV7-8 with TRBJ2-1, with 9 positions matching TRBD2. Trimming removed 5 bases from V and 9 bases from J; junction bases left unmatched: 14. Germline assignment: CDR1 SGHVS and CDR2 FQNEAQ. The CDR3 is made up of 16 amino acids. This CDR3 reads CASSIPSGTSSSEQFF. For the CDR3, the DNA is TGTGCCAGCAGCATACCTTCCGGGACTAGCTCCAGTGAGCAGTTCTTC.

The chain employs TRBV28 and TRBJ1-3; weak D call: TRBD1 (5 bases). The germline gives CDR1 MDHEN, CDR2 SYDVKM. The V gene lost 6 bases and the J gene lost 7 bases, with 13 bases spanning the gap. The CDR3 covers 13 residues. The CDR3 DNA reads TGTGCCAGCAGGGGGCCTGGGCGGAACACCATATATTTT. This sequence encodes CASRGPGRNTIYF.

The chain combines TRBV28 with TRBJ1-2, with unresolved D. Germline loops: CDR1 MDHEN, CDR2 SYDVKM. Deletions cut 3 bases from V and 8 bases from J, with 13 bases between. This CDR3 contains 13 residues. In nucleotides, the CDR3 is TGTGCCAGCAGTTTCGGGGTATTGGGAGGCTACACCTTC. Residues: CASSFGVLGGYTF.

CDR3 residues: CASAESGGMGYTF. The CDR3 DNA reads TGTGCCAGCGCAGAGTCAGGGGGCATGGGCTACACCTTC. This chain uses TRBV10-3 with TRBJ1-2; 8 nucleotides match TRBD1. Losses at the gene ends were 10 bases for V and 8 bases for J; bases not matched to a gene: 12. The CDR3 runs to 13 residues. Germline-derived CDR1 and CDR2 are ENHRY and SYGVKD.

The chain has TRBV7-9 and TRBJ1-2; possibly TRBD1 for D (5 bases). CDR3 length equals 15 residues. CDR1 is SEHNR, CDR2 FQNEAQ, per germline (reference sequence). Trimming removed 5 bases at V and 2 bases at J, with 15 bases between. CDR3 sequence reads: CASSLVRAANYGYTF. CDR3 DNA: TGTGCCAGCAGCCTCGTCAGGGCGGCGAACTATGGCTACACCTTC.

There are a few counts of this clone. The chain carries TRBV13 and TRBJ1-1; D is undetermined. Trimming cost V 3 bases and J 0 bases, with 14 bases left between them. From germline, CDR1 is PRHDT and CDR2 FYEKMQ (reference sequence). The length of the CDR3 is 16 residues. CDR3 region: CASSLPRNLLNTEAFF. The DNA for the CDR3 is TGTGCCAGCAGCTTGCCGCGGAACCTACTGAACACTGAAGCTTTCTTT.

CDR3 loop: CASSQGQITDTQYF. As DNA, the CDR3 is TGCGCCAGCAGCCAAGGACAGATCACAGATACGCAGTATTTT. V is TRBV4-1 and J is TRBJ2-3; D is possibly TRBD1 (5 bases). The V gene's germline CDR1 is MGHRA and CDR2 YSYEKL. The CDR3 spans 14 residues. V lost 1 base and J 2 bases, leaving 7 bases between the germline ends.

This chain uses TRBV10-3 with TRBJ2-7; tentatively, D is TRBD2 (5 bases). This CDR3 region has 14 residues. Germline-derived CDR1 and CDR2 are ENHRY and SYGVKD. V was clipped by 10 bases and J by 0 bases, with 16 bases between them. CDR3 DNA sequence: TGTGCCACCCTACCGGGATACTCCTCCTACGAGCAGTACTTC. This gives the protein CATLPGYSSYEQYF.

This chain joins TRBV29-1 and TRBJ1-2; the D gene is possibly TRBD1 (5 bases). Germline V CDR1 and CDR2: SQVTM, ANQGSEA. The CDR3 covers 14 residues. V shed 4 bases and J shed 6 bases, with 18 bases lying between them. The CDR3 DNA reads TGCAGCGTTGGAGGCAGGCAGGGATACGATGGCTACACCTTC. It specifies CSVGGRQGYDGYTF.

The V call is TRBV5-6, the J call TRBJ2-2; 7 nucleotides agree with TRBD2. Germline CDR1 is SGHDT and CDR2 is YYEEEE. This CDR3 contains 16 residues. J lost 4 bases, V lost 7 bases, and 13 bases had no gene match. CDR3 sequence: CASGGRRRGGTGELFF. The CDR3 region has the DNA TGTGCCAGCGGAGGGAGACGGCGCGGGGGCACCGGGGAGCTGTTTTTT.

The chain employs TRBV29-1 and TRBJ2-5; 12 positions match TRBD2. The CDR3 length is 18 residues. Germline V lookup: CDR1 SQVTM, CDR2 ANQGSEA. Trimming at V came to 3 bases and at J to 2 bases, leaving 13 bases not matched to a gene. In nucleotides, the CDR3 is TGCAGCGTTGAGTGGGGGCTAGCGGGAGGGAACGAGCAAGAGACCCAGTACTTC. Its protein is CSVEWGLAGGNEQETQYF.

The chain has TRBV4-3 and TRBJ1-1; D remains ambiguous. CDR1 and CDR2 (germline): LGHNA, YSLEER. V was trimmed by 0 bases and J by 4 bases, leaving 15 bases between them. The CDR3 length is 16 residues. The CDR3 DNA sequence: TGCGCCAGCAGCCAAGATAGGTCCCTCTGGAGCACTGAAGCTTTCTTT. Protein: CASSQDRSLWSTEAFF.